The 18 T cell receptor beta chains given below trace back to one sample, sequenced in a study of radiation and T cells in renal cell carcinoma. Using immunoSEQ multiplex PCR, the repertoire was profiled, and TCRdb retains in-frame clones only, with some absent. This table holds about 130,000 clones, roughly four fifths found once. The time point here: blood 2 weeks post-SBRT. Treatment: 15 Gy SBRT to primary tumor, nephrectomy 4 weeks later. Here the sequenced sample was blood, taken from a patient whose treatment included radiotherapy and nephrectomy. Receptor source: a man aged 50-60 years with renal cell carcinoma.

The CDR3 spells CATSRETGSYNEQFF. Written as DNA, the CDR3 is TGTGCCACCAGCAGAGAGACAGGGTCCTACAATGAGCAGTTCTTC. The chain has TRBV15 and TRBJ2-1, with 7 bases identical to TRBD1. CDR1 and CDR2 (germline): LNHNV, YYDKDF (reference sequence). CDR3 length: 15 amino acids. V dropped 0 bases and J dropped 1; count of bases not matched to a gene: 0.

The rearrangement uses TRBV19 and TRBJ1-2; 8 bases fit TRBD1. The CDR3 consists of 17 residues. Germline V gene data show CDR1 as LNHDA and CDR2 as SQIVND (reference sequence). The junction had 10 bases not matched to a gene; V was cut back by 0 bases and J by 4 bases. The chain's CDR3 is CASSIDSLRTGSYGYTF. In nucleotides, the CDR3 is TGTGCCAGTAGTATAGATTCATTGAGGACAGGGTCCTATGGCTACACCTTC.

The CDR3 here is CASSLGVLGYEQFF. The CDR3 nucleotides read TGTGCCAGCAGCTTAGGGGTTCTAGGCTATGAGCAGTTCTTC. The rearrangement links TRBV11-3 to TRBJ2-1; D not certain. The V end lost 1 base, the J end lost 8 bases, and 12 bases lay between the germline ends. Germline CDR1 and CDR2: SGHNT and YENEEA. The CDR3 spans 14 residues.

The V call is TRBV5-1, the J call TRBJ2-7; D may match TRBD1 or TRBD2 (5 bases each). Looked up from germline, CDR1 is SGHRS and CDR2 is YFSETQ. CDR3 size: 14 residues. V lost 4 bases to trimming and J lost 3 bases, with 14 bases between them. The CDR3 here is CASSPTGGGYEQYF. The CDR3 region has the DNA TGCGCCAGCAGCCCGACGGGTGGGGGCTACGAGCAGTACTTC.

The V call is TRBV28, the J call TRBJ2-3, with 7 bases aligning to TRBD1. CDR1 and CDR2 (germline): MDHEN, SYDVKM. The length of the CDR3 is 13 residues. V shed 6 bases and J 6 bases; nucleotides not matched to a gene: 6. The CDR3: CASRQGPLDTQYF. The CDR3 region has the DNA TGTGCCAGCAGACAGGGGCCTCTGGATACGCAGTATTTT.

This clone was picked up one time. The chain recombines TRBV7-9 with TRBJ2-3; 9 bases are a match to TRBD1. Germline CDR1 is SEHNR and CDR2 is FQNEAQ (reference sequence). The CDR3 spans 16 residues. The V gene end was trimmed by 1 base and the J gene end by 3 bases; junction bases not matched to a gene: 5. CDR3 DNA: TGTGCCAGCAGCTTAGTGGAGGGACAGGGTACAGATACGCAGTATTTT. Protein product: CASSLVEGQGTDTQYF.

The gene calls are TRBV21-1 and TRBJ1-2. TRBV21-1 is termed a pseudogene. The CDR3 consists of 14 residues. CDR3 DNA: TGTGCCAGCAGCAAAGTAAGGACGGCTCTGGGCTACACCTTC. Translated, it gives CASSKVRTALGYTF.

The chain couples TRBV6-1 to TRBJ1-5; maybe TRBD1 (5 bases). Per the germline V gene, CDR1 is MNHNS and CDR2 is SASEGT. CDR3 length: 14 residues. V was clipped by 7 bases and J by 4 bases, with 14 bases between them. DNA of the CDR3: TGTGCCAGCACCCACCCCAGGGAAAATCAGCCCCAGCATTTT. Its translation: CASTHPRENQPQHF.

V and J are TRBV7-9 and TRBJ2-5, with D possibly matching TRBD2 (5 bases). CDR1 and CDR2 from the germline V gene are SEHNR and FQNEAQ (reference sequence). CDR3 length: 14 residues. Trimming removed 2 bases at V and 5 bases at J, with 12 bases between. The CDR3 nucleotides are TGTGCCAGCAGCTTACTTCTCGGGGTCGAGACCCAGTACTTC. It codes for CASSLLLGVETQYF.

J is TRBJ1-5 and V is TRBV10-3, with 9 bases lining up with TRBD1. CDR1 ENHRY and CDR2 SYGVKD come from the germline V gene. J gave up 3 bases and V 3 bases, and 3 bases lay outside the gene matches. The CDR3 sequence is 15 residues long. The CDR3 region is CAISDRDRDNQPQHF. The CDR3 coding sequence is TGTGCCATCAGTGACCGGGACAGGGACAATCAGCCCCAGCATTTT.

This clone was recorded a few times. This chain connects TRBV27 to TRBJ1-6; no firm D call. The germline V and J ends were trimmed by 3 bases and 9 bases, with 18 bases remaining between them. Germline-derived CDR1 and CDR2 are MNHEY and SMNVEV (reference sequence). The length of the CDR3 is 16 residues. CDR3 loop: CASSLLGGQFGSPLHF. DNA for the CDR3: TGTGCCAGCAGTTTGCTCGGAGGGCAGTTTGGTTCACCCCTCCACTTT.

There are many counts of this clone. The chain couples TRBV5-4 to TRBJ2-3, with 12 positions matching TRBD2. Germline CDR1 SGHNT, CDR2 YYREEE (reference sequence). V lost 1 base and J lost 2; bases outside the gene matches: 5. The CDR3 is 17 residues long. The CDR3 spells CASSLRLAGGPTDTQYF. As DNA, the CDR3 is TGTGCCAGCAGCTTGCGGCTAGCGGGGGGGCCCACAGATACGCAGTATTTT.

The chain carries TRBV9 and TRBJ1-2; D perhaps matches TRBD1 (5 bases). CDR1 is SGDLS and CDR2 is YYNGEE in the germline V gene. The CDR3 is made up of 14 amino acids. Trimming cost V 4 bases and J 1 base, with 11 bases left between them. In DNA, the CDR3 is TGTGCCAGCAGCCCAAATGACAGTAACTATGGCTACACCTTC. Translation: CASSPNDSNYGYTF.

This rearrangement joins TRBV11-2 to TRBJ1-4, with 7 nucleotides matching TRBD1. The CDR3 is 15 residues long. Germline CDR1 and CDR2: SGHAT and FQNNGV. The J segment lost 6 bases and the V segment lost 5 bases, leaving 9 bases of the junction unmatched. CDR3 sequence (DNA): TGTGCCAGCAGCCTTAACAGGGGCGGAGATGAAAAACTGTTTTTT. As protein: CASSLNRGGDEKLFF.

Turning to this clone: The sample carries other DNA sequences with the same CDR3. J is TRBJ2-7 and V is TRBV5-1; unclear D gene. With 0 bases removed from V and 3 bases from J, the gap between germline ends came to 1 base. The CDR3 runs to 11 residues. Germline V gene data show CDR1 as SGHRS and CDR2 as YFSETQ. The CDR3 loop is CASSLDYEQYF. As DNA, the CDR3 is TGCGCCAGCAGCTTGGACTACGAGCAGTACTTC.

The CDR3 region has the DNA TGTGCCAGCAGCTCCACGATTCCTAGCACAGATACGCAGTATTTT. This gives the protein CASSSTIPSTDTQYF. The gene calls are TRBV11-2 and TRBJ2-3; unclear D gene. The germline V gene encodes CDR1 SGHAT and CDR2 FQNNGV. The CDR3 totals 15 residues. V was shortened by 4 bases and J by 0 bases, with 11 bases between the two germline ends.

The chain is built from TRBV7-8 and TRBJ2-6; maybe TRBD1 (5 bases). The CDR3 spans 19 residues. Germline V gene lookup returns CDR1 SGHVS and CDR2 FQNEAQ. V lost 5 bases and J 0 bases, leaving 20 bases between the germline ends. This CDR3 reads CASSTRGAGQFSGANVLTF. The CDR3 nucleotides are TGTGCCAGCAGCACACGCGGCGCAGGGCAATTCTCTGGGGCCAACGTCCTGACTTTC.

The rearrangement joins TRBV4-1 to TRBJ2-2, with a weak D call TRBD1 (5 bases). CDR3 size: 13 residues. Germline V lookup: CDR1 MGHRA, CDR2 YSYEKL. V was cut by 8 bases and J by 4 bases, with 11 bases left in between. The CDR3 sequence is CASRTPSTGELFF. The DNA of the CDR3 is TGCGCCAGCCGGACACCGTCCACCGGGGAGCTGTTTTTT.